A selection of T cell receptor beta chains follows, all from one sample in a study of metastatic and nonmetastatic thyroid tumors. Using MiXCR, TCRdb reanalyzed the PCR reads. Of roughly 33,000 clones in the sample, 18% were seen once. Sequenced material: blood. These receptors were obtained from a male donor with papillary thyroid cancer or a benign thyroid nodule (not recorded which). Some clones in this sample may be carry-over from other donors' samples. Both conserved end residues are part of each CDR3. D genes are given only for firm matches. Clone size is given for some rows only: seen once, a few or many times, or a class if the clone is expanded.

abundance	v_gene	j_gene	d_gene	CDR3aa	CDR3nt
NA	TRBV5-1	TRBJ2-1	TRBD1	CASSPGQGAGEQFF	TGCGCCAGCAGCCCCGGACAGGGGGCAGGTGAGCAGTTCTTC
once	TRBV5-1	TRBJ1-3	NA	CASSLGGSSSGATIYF	TGCGCCAGCAGCTTGGGCGGTTCGAGCTCTGGAGCCACCATATATTTT
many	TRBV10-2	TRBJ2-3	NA	CASRAGTATDTQYF	TGCGCCAGCAGAGCGGGGACAGCCACAGATACGCAGTATTTT
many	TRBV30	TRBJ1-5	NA	CAWSALAAGTRNQPQHF	TGTGCCTGGAGTGCCTTGGCCGCAGGGACCCGCAATCAGCCCCAGCATTTT
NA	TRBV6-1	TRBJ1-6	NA	CASSRGSDRNSPLHF	TGTGCCAGCAGTAGGGGCAGCGATAGGAATTCACCCCTCCACTTT
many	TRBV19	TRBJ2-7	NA	CASSTPGAPLYEQYF	TGTGCCAGTAGTACCCCCGGGGCCCCCCTCTACGAGCAGTACTTC
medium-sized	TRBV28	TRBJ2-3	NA	CASSLWYREDGTDTQYF	TGTGCCAGCAGTTTATGGTACAGGGAGGATGGCACAGATACGCAGTATTTT
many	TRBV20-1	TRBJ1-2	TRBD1	CSAPGGQGRGNYGYTF	TGCAGTGCACCCGGGGGACAGGGAAGAGGGAACTATGGCTACACCTTC
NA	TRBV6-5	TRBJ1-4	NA	CASSYGEKLFF	TGTGCCAGCAGTTACGGTGAAAAACTGTTTTTT
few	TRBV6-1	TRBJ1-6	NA	CASSEGSTYNSPLHF	TGTGCCAGCAGTGAAGGGAGCACTTATAATTCACCCCTCCACTTT
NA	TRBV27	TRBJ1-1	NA	CASSLFRNTEAFF	TGTGCCAGCAGTTTATTTAGGAACACTGAAGCTTTCTTT
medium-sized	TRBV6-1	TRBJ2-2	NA	CASTQRGDTGELFF	TGTGCCAGCACCCAAAGGGGTGACACCGGGGAGCTGTTTTTT
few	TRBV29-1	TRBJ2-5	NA	CSVECGAPVQETQYF	TGCAGCGTTGAGTGTGGTGCCCCGGTTCAAGAGACCCAGTACTTC
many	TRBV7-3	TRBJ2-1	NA	CASSSLRHNEQFF	TGTGCCAGCAGCTCCCTTAGGCACAATGAGCAGTTCTTC
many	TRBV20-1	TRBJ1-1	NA	CSAGPGTEAFF	TGCAGTGCTGGGCCCGGGACAGAAGCTTTCTTT
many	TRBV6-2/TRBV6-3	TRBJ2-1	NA	CASSYSSQGSYNEQFF	TGTGCCAGCAGTTACTCGAGTCAGGGCTCCTACAATGAGCAGTTCTTC
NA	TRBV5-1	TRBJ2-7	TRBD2	CASSLAPPSGTSYEQYF	TGCGCCAGCAGCTTGGCCCCCCCTAGCGGGACATCTTACGAGCAGTACTTC
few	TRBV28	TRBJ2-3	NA	CASSLSETGWGWDTQYF	TGTGCCAGCAGTTTGAGTGAAACGGGCTGGGGTTGGGATACGCAGTATTTT
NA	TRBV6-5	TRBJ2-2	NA	CAISYGYIGELFF	TGTGCCATCAGTTACGGGTATATCGGGGAGCTGTTTTTT
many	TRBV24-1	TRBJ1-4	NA	CATSARGEKLFF	TGTGCCACCAGTGCCCGGGGCGAAAAACTGTTTTTT
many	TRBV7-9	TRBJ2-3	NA	CASSVGAEFRYF	TGTGCCAGCAGCGTCGGGGCCGAGTTTAGGTATTTT
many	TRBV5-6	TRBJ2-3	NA	CASGETGAPDTQYF	TGTGCCAGCGGGGAAACAGGTGCCCCAGATACGCAGTATTTT
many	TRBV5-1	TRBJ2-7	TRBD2	CANSPSLADSSYEQYF	TGCGCCAACAGCCCCTCCCTAGCGGATAGCTCCTACGAGCAGTACTTC
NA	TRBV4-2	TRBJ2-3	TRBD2	CDSSPELAGGGTDTKYF	TGTGACAGCAGCCCTGAACTAGCGGGGGGCGGGACAGATACGAAGTATTTT
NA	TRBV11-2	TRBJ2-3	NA	CAGILRGIWANTQYF	TGTGCCGGCATCTTACGGGGGATCTGGGCAAATACGCAGTATTTT
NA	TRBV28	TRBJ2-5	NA	CATAQGIQDTQYF	TGTGCCACCGCACAGGGAATCCAAGATACCCAGTACTTC
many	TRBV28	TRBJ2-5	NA	CASTQYQGGLGETQYF	TGTGCCAGCACACAATACCAGGGGGGGTTGGGGGAGACCCAGTACTTC
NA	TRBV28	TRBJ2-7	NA	CASHRQWFLYEQYF	TGTGCCAGTCACCGACAGTGGTTCCTCTACGAGCAGTACTTC
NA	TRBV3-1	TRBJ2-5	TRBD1	CASSQGQGPRGTQYF	TGTGCCAGCAGCCAGGGACAGGGGCCTCGGGGGACCCAGTACTTC
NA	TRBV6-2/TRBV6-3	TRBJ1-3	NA	CAAGPTGNTIYF	TGTGCCGCAGGACCTACTGGAAACACCATATATTTT
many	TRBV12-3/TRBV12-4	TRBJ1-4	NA	CASSPDRTIPFF	TGTGCCAGCAGCCCTGATAGGACGATACCGTTTTTT
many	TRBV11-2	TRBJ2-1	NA	CASREPFYNEQFF	TGTGCCAGCAGGGAGCCGTTCTACAATGAGCAGTTCTTC
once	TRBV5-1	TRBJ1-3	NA	CASSSRGMGNTIYF	TGCGCCAGCAGCTCCCGTGGAATGGGAAACACCATATATTTT
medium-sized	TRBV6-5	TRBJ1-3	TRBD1	CASRRVGAGGVGNTIYF	TGTGCCAGCAGGCGGGTTGGGGCAGGGGGGGTCGGAAACACCATATATTTT
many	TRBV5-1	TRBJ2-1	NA	CASSLPYEQFF	TGCGCCAGCAGCTTGCCCTATGAGCAGTTCTTC
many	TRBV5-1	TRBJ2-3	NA	CASSFQGTDTQYF	TGCGCCAGCAGCTTTCAGGGCACAGATACGCAGTATTTT
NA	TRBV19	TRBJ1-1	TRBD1	CASSPSQGNTESFF	TGTGCCAGTAGCCCCTCACAGGGGAACACTGAATCTTTCTTT